The sample holds many counts of the clone carrying this T cell receptor (beta chain). What it binds is unknown. This record belongs to a study of prognosis after radiotherapy for stage I lung cancer. Study conclusions and caveats: Following stereotactic body radiation therapy, unique TCR clone counts fell, with a median of 10,088 versus 6,861.

Genomic DNA provided the template from which TCR beta CDR3 was amplified by two-round multiplex PCR. For every TRBV and TRBJ gene, a specific primer was used in first-round PCR. Universal primers drove the second round of PCR amplification. TCRdb itself ran the multiplex PCR reads through MiXCR, one entry per CDR3 protein. This table has 15,000 to 20,000 distinct CDR3 sequences, over 25% appearing once. The trim removed 7 bases at V and 4 bases at J, leaving 4 bases unmatched. The CDR3 totals 13 residues. Germline V gives CDR1 LNHNV, CDR2 YYDKDF (reference sequence). The sequence came from a donor of 50 years or more with non-small cell lung cancer. The rearrangement uses TRBV15 and TRBJ1-5; 7 nucleotides match TRBD1. The sample consisted of PBMCs, taken before or after stereotactic body radiation therapy (not recorded which). DNA of the CDR3: TGTGCCACCATGGGACAGCCAAATCAGCCCCAGCATTTT. This encodes CATMGQPNQPQHF.